This T cell receptor beta chain was sequenced during a study of response to subunit inactivated influenza vaccine (dated by TCRdb to the late 2010s). Regarding the research as a whole: To follow how T cells responded to a trivalent subunit inactivated influenza vaccine, the researchers relied on deep quantitative profiling of the T cell receptor repertoire.

Overall results and qualifications from the work: According to the authors, only a limited number of new T cells may be recruited by each seasonal influenza vaccination.

This clonotype was counted only a few times. This receptor's antigen is unknown. No much larger clonotype is one base removed from it; base qualities were not supplied. Library preparation used RT-PCR. The reads were generated on an Illumina HiSeq 2500. The public reads were reprocessed in TCRdb via fastp at Q25 and MiXCR, keeping in-frame beta chains. Rows with a matching CDR3 protein are joined into one entry that keeps the most common DNA and genes. Here the sample has 750,000 to 850,000 distinct CDR3 sequences; approximately 17% occur a single time. The top ten constitute 11% of the sample. Ends trimmed: V by 6 bases, J by 4 bases; bases unmatched to a gene: 9. The CDR3 has 17 amino acids, counting the end cysteine and phenylalanine. Only the CDR3 DNA stays, 51 bases, in frame from base 1. The CDR1 and CDR2 encoded by the germline V gene are ENHRY and SYGVKD.

Material: PBMCs from blood, obtained approximately 5 days after vaccination. The receptor was isolated from a man aged 50 or older who received an inactivated influenza vaccine. Donor details come from another sample of the same person, matched by shared clones. The rearrangement joined TRBV10-3 to TRBJ2-3; TRBD2 matches 14 bases in the middle. The CDR3 in this case is CAIRRSGTSGSADTQYF. The nucleotide sequence is given as TGTGCCATCAGAAGAAGCGGGACTAGCGGGAGTGCAGATACGCAGTATTTT.